These 23 T cell receptor beta chains originate from one sample sequenced in a study of blood T cell repertoires in COVID-19. Clones were sequenced by immunoSEQ multiplex PCR, and TCRdb holds only the in-frame ones, with some missing. In the table there are about 250,000 clones, approximately 86% of which are singletons. Material for sequencing was PBMCs or T cells enriched from blood (not recorded which). Source of these receptors: a woman aged 50 to 60 who had recovered from COVID-19.

This clone was found a few times. The V gene is TRBV11-2, the J gene TRBJ1-2; 7 nucleotides match TRBD1. The V gene end was trimmed by 5 bases and the J gene end by 4 bases; junction bases not matched to a gene: 7. The germline gives CDR1 SGHAT, CDR2 FQNNGV. The CDR3 contains 14 residues. The CDR3 region has the DNA TGTGCCAGCAGCCGTAACCGGGACAGCTATGGCTACACCTTC. The encoded protein is CASSRNRDSYGYTF.

V is TRBV7-3 and J is TRBJ1-1; D is unclear. Per the germline V gene, CDR1 is SGHTA and CDR2 is FQGTGA. V lost 5 bases and J 0 bases, leaving 7 bases between the germline ends. The CDR3 loop spans 13 amino acids. As DNA, the CDR3 is TGTGCCAGCAGCAAACAAGTGAACACTGAAGCTTTCTTT. Protein product: CASSKQVNTEAFF.

The V call is TRBV27, the J call TRBJ2-3; 9 bases align to TRBD2. This CDR3 has 14 residues. Per the germline V gene, CDR1 is MNHEY and CDR2 is SMNVEV (reference sequence). V was clipped by 6 bases and J by 9 bases; unmatched bases: 10. As DNA, the CDR3 is TGTGCCAGCAGGGATAGCGGGAGTAAAGGGACGCAGTATTTT. Its translation is CASRDSGSKGTQYF.

The genes are TRBV27 and TRBJ1-1; D unresolved. The CDR3 consists of 14 residues. Germline V gives CDR1 MNHEY, CDR2 SMNVEV (reference sequence). Deletions cut 5 bases from V and 6 bases from J, with 16 bases between. CDR3 nucleotides: TGTGCCAGCAGTGGCCCAGTGGGCTTTTCTGAAGCTTTCTTT. As protein: CASSGPVGFSEAFF.

DNA for the CDR3: TGTGCCAGCAGTAAGACAGGGGTGGAGCAGTTCTTC. Translating it yields CASSKTGVEQFF. The chain couples TRBV6-5 to TRBJ2-1, with 8 bases aligning to TRBD1. The CDR3 has 12 amino acids. Germline-derived CDR1 and CDR2 are MNHEY and SVGAGI. V was pared by 5 bases and J by 10 bases, with 4 bases of the junction left unmatched.

The gene calls are TRBV28 and TRBJ1-2, with D maybe TRBD1 (5 bases). From germline, CDR1 is MDHEN and CDR2 SYDVKM. V shed 4 bases and J shed 4 bases, with 16 bases lying between them. The CDR3 runs to 15 residues. This CDR3 is CASSSLGQGTYGYTF. CDR3 sequence (DNA): TGTGCCAGCAGTTCCCTCGGGCAGGGAACCTATGGCTACACCTTC.

The chain uses TRBV2 and TRBJ2-7, with TRBD1 identical over 8 bases. The CDR3 sequence is 16 residues long. Germline CDR1 is SNHLY and CDR2 is FYNNEI. Trimming cost V 3 bases and J 1 base; bases outside gene matches: 8. The DNA for the CDR3 is TGTGCCAGCAGTGACGACTCCGGGACAGGATCCTACGAGCAGTACTTC. Protein product: CASSDDSGTGSYEQYF.

The rearrangement links TRBV5-1 to TRBJ2-5; D possibly corresponds to TRBD2 (6 bases). This CDR3 has 16 residues. Trimming left V 0 bases short and J 5 bases short, with 17 bases between. Germline CDR1 reads SGHRS; CDR2 reads YFSETQ. The chain's CDR3 is CASSLAGARRVETQYF. In nucleotides, the CDR3 is TGCGCCAGCAGCTTGGCCGGCGCCCGGAGGGTCGAGACCCAGTACTTC.

This clone was seen only a few times. This chain uses TRBV4-2 with TRBJ2-5, with 14 positions matching TRBD2. Trimming cost V 4 bases and J 5 bases; bases outside gene matches: 6. The CDR3 loop spans 16 amino acids. Germline values: CDR1 LGHNA, CDR2 YNFKEQ. The DNA for the CDR3 is TGTGCCAGCAGCCGCCGACTAGCGGGAGGGGAGGAGACCCAGTACTTC. It encodes CASSRRLAGGEETQYF.

V is TRBV23-1 and J is TRBJ2-7; a weak D match, TRBD1 (5 bases). TRBV23-1 is labeled an ORF, and its function is uncertain. Trimming took off 1 base at V and 2 bases at J, with 15 bases between the two ends. The CDR3 has 16 amino acids. CDR3 protein: CASSQWGSPTPYEQYF. The CDR3 coding sequence is TGCGCCAGCAGTCAATGGGGCAGTCCAACTCCCTACGAGCAGTACTTC.

The J gene is TRBJ2-7, the V gene TRBV7-9; TRBD2 matches 11 bases. V gave up 6 bases and J gave up 3 bases; unmatched junction bases: 7. The CDR3 is made up of 15 amino acids. The germline V gene encodes CDR1 SEHNR and CDR2 FQNEAQ (reference sequence). The CDR3 sequence is CASRVLAGAGYEQYF. In DNA, the CDR3 is TGTGCCAGCAGGGTACTAGCGGGAGCAGGCTACGAGCAGTACTTC.

The chain recombines TRBV5-1 with TRBJ2-1, with D perhaps TRBD2 (6 bases). V lost 0 bases and J lost 4, with 11 bases in between. The V gene's germline CDR1 is SGHRS and CDR2 YFSETQ. The CDR3 is 15 amino acids. CDR3 bases: TGCGCCAGCAGCTTGGTGGCTAGCGAATACAATGAGCAGTTCTTC. It codes for CASSLVASEYNEQFF. The variable domain in full, completed from reference TRBV5-1 and TRBJ2-1, reads KAGVTQTPRYLIKTRGQQVTLSCSPISGHRSVSWYQQTPGQGLQFLFEYFSETQRNKGNFPGRFSGRQFSNSRSEMNVSTLELGDSALYLCASSLVASEYNEQFFGPGTRLTVL.

In DNA form, the CDR3 reads TGTGCCAGCAGCCAAGACGCTAGCGGGAGTAGCGAGCAGTACTTC. Protein sequence: CASSQDASGSSEQYF. The chain carries TRBV4-2 and TRBJ2-7; TRBD2 matches at 10 bases. This CDR3 spans 15 amino acids. CDR1 is LGHNA, CDR2 YNFKEQ, per germline. V shed 0 bases and J 6 bases; nucleotides not matched to a gene: 5.

Details on this clone: Other DNA sequences of this sample code for an identical CDR3. The CDR3 reads CASSLPGRRTEAFF. In DNA, the CDR3 is TGTGCCAGCAGTTTACCAGGGAGGAGGACTGAAGCTTTCTTT. This sequence joins TRBV28 and TRBJ1-1, with TRBD1 as a possible D gene (5 bases). V was trimmed by 2 bases and J by 5 bases, leaving 12 bases between them. This CDR3 spans 14 amino acids. Germline V gene data show CDR1 as MDHEN and CDR2 as SYDVKM.

The V call is TRBV9, the J call TRBJ2-1; 7 bases map to TRBD2. This CDR3 is 15 amino acids long. Germline CDR1 reads SGDLS; CDR2 reads YYNGEE. J gave up 5 bases and V 0 bases, and 5 bases lay outside the gene matches. The CDR3 loop reads CASSVGAGIDNEQFF. Here the CDR3 DNA reads TGTGCCAGCAGCGTAGGAGCGGGGATAGACAATGAGCAGTTCTTC.

The chain recombines TRBV7-9 with TRBJ2-7, with 7 positions matching TRBD1. Per germline, CDR1 SEHNR and CDR2 FQNEAQ (reference sequence). CDR3 length equals 16 residues. J lost 2 bases, V lost 6 bases, and 13 bases had no gene match. The CDR3 coding sequence is TGTGCCAGCAGGACTTCGGACAGGTACGGCCCCTACGAGCAGTACTTC. Translation gives CASRTSDRYGPYEQYF.

The gene calls are TRBV13 and TRBJ1-1; D perhaps matches TRBD1 (6 bases). The CDR3 is made up of 14 amino acids. Trimming shortened V by 3 bases and J by 1 base, and 9 bases separated the two germline ends. Germline V gene data show CDR1 as PRHDT and CDR2 as FYEKMQ (reference sequence). The CDR3 loop is CASSFPGANTEAFF. For the CDR3, the DNA is TGTGCCAGCAGCTTCCCAGGGGCGAACACTGAAGCTTTCTTT.

V is TRBV10-3 and J is TRBJ2-2; unclear D gene. Trimming removed 10 bases at V and 3 bases at J, with 15 bases between. This CDR3 has 14 amino acids. The V gene's germline CDR1 is ENHRY and CDR2 SYGVKD. The DNA of the CDR3 is TGTGCCACCTCACCAGCGACCGACACCGGGGAGCTGTTTTTT. Its translation is CATSPATDTGELFF.

The V call is TRBV9, the J call TRBJ2-2, with TRBD1 matching over 9 bases. The ends lost 4 bases at V and 4 bases at J; junction bases unmatched: 11. The CDR3 contains 17 residues. The germline gives CDR1 SGDLS, CDR2 YYNGEE. In DNA, the CDR3 is TGTGCCAGCAGCCGGGTCACAGGGGGCTTTAGCACCGGGGAGCTGTTTTTT. Residues: CASSRVTGGFSTGELFF.

V gene TRBV7-9 combines with J gene TRBJ1-5; a weak D match, TRBD1 (5 bases). Trimming pared 5 bases from V and 1 base from J, leaving 12 bases between. Germline V gene sequence: CDR1 SEHNR, CDR2 FQNEAQ (reference sequence). The CDR3 sequence is 15 residues long. CDR3 region: CASSPGGASNQPQHF. As DNA, the CDR3 is TGTGCCAGCAGCCCCGGGGGTGCGAGCAATCAGCCCCAGCATTTT.

The chain carries TRBV24-1 and TRBJ1-5; D might be TRBD1 (5 bases). The CDR3 runs 14 residues. Germline-derived CDR1 and CDR2 are KGHDR and SFDVKD. Deletions cut 12 bases from V and 2 bases from J, with 16 bases between. CDR3 sequence reads: CAASRLQGNQPQHF. The CDR3 DNA reads as TGTGCCGCGAGCCGCCTACAGGGCAATCAGCCCCAGCATTTT.

This clone was found once. V usage is TRBV27 and J usage is TRBJ2-7; D is uncertain. CDR1 and CDR2 from the germline V gene are MNHEY and SMNVEV (reference sequence). V lost 5 bases and J lost 2, with 10 bases in between. The CDR3 contains 13 residues. The CDR3 spells CASSPSPAYEQYF. CDR3 nucleotide sequence: TGTGCCAGCAGTCCCAGTCCCGCCTACGAGCAGTACTTC.

The chain joins TRBV15 to TRBJ2-3, with D possibly being TRBD2 (6 bases). CDR1 and CDR2 (germline): LNHNV, YYDKDF (reference sequence). Between the trimmed V and J ends, which lost 0 bases and 7 bases, there was a span of 26 bases. This CDR3 comprises 19 residues. The CDR3 spells CATSRDYGRKGLTRNTQYF. The DNA for the CDR3 is TGTGCCACCAGCAGAGATTACGGGAGAAAGGGCCTTACACGAAATACGCAGTATTTT.